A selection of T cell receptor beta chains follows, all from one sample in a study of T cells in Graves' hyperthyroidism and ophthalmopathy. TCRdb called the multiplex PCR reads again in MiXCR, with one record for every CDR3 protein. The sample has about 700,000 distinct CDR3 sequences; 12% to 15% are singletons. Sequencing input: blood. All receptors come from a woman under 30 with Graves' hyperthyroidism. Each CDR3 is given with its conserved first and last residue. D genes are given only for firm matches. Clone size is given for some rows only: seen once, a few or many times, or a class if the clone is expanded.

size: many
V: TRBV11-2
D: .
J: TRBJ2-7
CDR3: CASSPIQRKGVYEQYF
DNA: TGTGCCAGCAGCCCTATACAGCGAAAGGGGGTCTACGAGCAGTACTTC

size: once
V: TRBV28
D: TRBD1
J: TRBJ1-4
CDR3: CASSPHRGPTTNEKLFF
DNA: TGTGCCAGCAGCCCACACAGGGGCCCCACAACTAATGAAAAACTGTTTTTT

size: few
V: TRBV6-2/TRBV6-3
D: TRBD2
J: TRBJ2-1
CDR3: CASSGRRASGRVEQFF
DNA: TGTGCCAGCAGCGGCCGGAGGGCTAGCGGGAGGGTGGAGCAGTTCTTC

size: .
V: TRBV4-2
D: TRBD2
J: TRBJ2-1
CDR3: CASSQEWEGRGEQFF
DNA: TGTGCCAGCAGCCAAGAGTGGGAGGGCCGAGGGGAGCAGTTCTTC

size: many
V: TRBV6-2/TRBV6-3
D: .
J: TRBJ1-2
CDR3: CASSYSIPGQNYGYTF
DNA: TGTGCCAGCAGTTACTCTATACCCGGACAGAACTATGGCTACACCTTC

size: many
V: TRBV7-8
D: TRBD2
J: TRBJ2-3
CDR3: CASSLVGAGGTDTQYF
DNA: TGTGCCAGCAGCTTAGTTGGGGCGGGGGGGACAGATACGCAGTATTTT

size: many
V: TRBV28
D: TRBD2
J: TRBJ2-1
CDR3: CASSLLAGVTGTNEQFF
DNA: TGTGCCAGCAGTTTATTAGCGGGAGTAACGGGGACGAATGAGCAGTTCTTC

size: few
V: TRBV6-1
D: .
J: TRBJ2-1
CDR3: CASSPVAFSYNEQFF
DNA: TGTGCCAGCAGCCCGGTAGCGTTCTCCTACAATGAGCAGTTCTTC

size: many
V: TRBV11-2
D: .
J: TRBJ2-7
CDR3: CASSLGPRFYEQYF
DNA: TGTGCCAGCAGCTTAGGGCCAAGGTTCTACGAGCAGTACTTC

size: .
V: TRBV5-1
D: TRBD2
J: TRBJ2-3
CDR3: CASSLDGGGFEDTQYF
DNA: TGCGCCAGCAGCTTGGATGGGGGAGGGTTCGAGGATACGCAGTATTTT

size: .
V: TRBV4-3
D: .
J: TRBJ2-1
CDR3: CASSQGVGPAYNEQSF
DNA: TGCGCCAGCAGCCAAGGGGTCGGCCCCGCCTACAATGAGCAGTCCTTC

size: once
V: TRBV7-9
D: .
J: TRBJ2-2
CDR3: CASTLPTGELFF
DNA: TGTGCCAGCACACTACCCACCGGGGAGCTGTTTTTT

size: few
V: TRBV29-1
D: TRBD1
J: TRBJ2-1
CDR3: CSVRRWGQDNEQFF
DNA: TGCAGCGTTCGCCGGTGGGGACAGGACAATGAGCAGTTCTTC

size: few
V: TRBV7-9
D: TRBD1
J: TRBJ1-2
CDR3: CASSLTGADFSYGYTF
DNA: TGTGCCAGCAGCTTGACAGGGGCCGACTTCAGCTATGGCTACACCTTC

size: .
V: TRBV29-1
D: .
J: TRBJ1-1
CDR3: CSVIIGWNTEAFF
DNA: TGCAGCGTTATAATAGGGTGGAACACTGAAGCTTTCTTT

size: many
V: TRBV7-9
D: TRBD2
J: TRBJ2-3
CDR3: CASSSGASGTKSTDTQYF
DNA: TGTGCCAGCAGCTCAGGGGCTAGCGGGACCAAAAGCACAGATACGCAGTATTTT

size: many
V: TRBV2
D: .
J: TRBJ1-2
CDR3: CASSVDRQHYGYTF
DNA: TGTGCCAGCAGTGTTGACAGGCAACACTATGGCTACACCTTC

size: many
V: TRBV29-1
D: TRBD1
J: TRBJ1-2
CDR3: CSVGTGTNYGYTF
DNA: TGCAGCGTGGGGACAGGGACAAACTATGGCTACACCTTC

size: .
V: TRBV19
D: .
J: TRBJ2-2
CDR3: CASMAGNTGELFF
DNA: TGTGCCAGTATGGCGGGGAACACCGGGGAGCTGTTTTTT

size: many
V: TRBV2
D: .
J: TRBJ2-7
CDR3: CASREGTGASEQYF
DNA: TGTGCCAGCAGAGAGGGGACGGGGGCCTCCGAGCAGTACTTC

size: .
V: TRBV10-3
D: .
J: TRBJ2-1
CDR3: CAIGYGGPYNEQFF
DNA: TGTGCCATCGGTTACGGCGGCCCCTACAATGAGCAGTTCTTC

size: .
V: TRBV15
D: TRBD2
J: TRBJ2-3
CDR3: CATSTISGSRDTQYF
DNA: TGTGCCACCAGCACAATAAGCGGGAGCAGAGATACGCAGTATTTT

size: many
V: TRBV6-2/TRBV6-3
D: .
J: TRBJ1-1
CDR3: CASSYSSGYTEAFF
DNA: TGTGCCAGCAGTTACTCGAGTGGGTACACTGAAGCTTTCTTT

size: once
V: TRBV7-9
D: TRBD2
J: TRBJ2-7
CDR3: CASSLGAGLAGPYEQYF
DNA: TGTGCCAGCAGCTTAGGTGCGGGACTAGCGGGACCCTACGAGCAGTACTTC

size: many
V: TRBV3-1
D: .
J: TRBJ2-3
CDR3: CASSLRWSSGSTDTQYF
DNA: TGTGCCAGCAGCCTAAGGTGGAGTAGCGGCAGCACAGATACGCAGTATTTT

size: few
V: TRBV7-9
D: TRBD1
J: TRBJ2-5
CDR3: CASSAPGTGYGEAQYF
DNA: TGTGCCAGCAGCGCACCCGGGACAGGGTATGGTGAGGCCCAGTACTTC

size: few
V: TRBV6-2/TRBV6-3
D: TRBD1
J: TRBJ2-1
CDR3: CASMRLQGADNEQFF
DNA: TGTGCCAGCATGCGGCTCCAGGGGGCAGACAATGAGCAGTTCTTC